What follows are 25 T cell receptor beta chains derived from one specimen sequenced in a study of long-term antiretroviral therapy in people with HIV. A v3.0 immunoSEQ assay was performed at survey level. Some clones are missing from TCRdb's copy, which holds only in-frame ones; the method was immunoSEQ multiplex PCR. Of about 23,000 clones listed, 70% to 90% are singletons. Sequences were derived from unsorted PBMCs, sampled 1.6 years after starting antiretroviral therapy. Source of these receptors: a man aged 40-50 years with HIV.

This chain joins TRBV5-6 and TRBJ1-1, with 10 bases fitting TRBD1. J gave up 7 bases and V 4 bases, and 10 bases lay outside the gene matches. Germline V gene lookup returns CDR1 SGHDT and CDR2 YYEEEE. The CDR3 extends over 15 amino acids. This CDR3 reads CASSRRQGAGDEAFF. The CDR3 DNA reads TGTGCCAGCAGCCGCAGACAGGGGGCGGGCGATGAAGCTTTCTTT.

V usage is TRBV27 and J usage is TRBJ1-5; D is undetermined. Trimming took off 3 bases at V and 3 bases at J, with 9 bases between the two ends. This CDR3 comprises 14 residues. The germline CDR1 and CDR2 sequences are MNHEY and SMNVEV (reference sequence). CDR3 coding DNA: TGTGCCAGCAGTTTGGCCGGGTTCAATCAGCCCCAGCATTTT. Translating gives CASSLAGFNQPQHF.

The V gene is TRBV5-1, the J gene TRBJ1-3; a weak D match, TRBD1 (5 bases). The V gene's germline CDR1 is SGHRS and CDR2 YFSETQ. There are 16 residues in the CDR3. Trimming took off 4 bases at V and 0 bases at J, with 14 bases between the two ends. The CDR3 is CASSEAPGSSGNTIYF. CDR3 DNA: TGCGCCAGCAGCGAGGCCCCAGGGAGCTCTGGAAACACCATATATTTT. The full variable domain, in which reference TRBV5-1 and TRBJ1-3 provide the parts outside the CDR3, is KAGVTQTPRYLIKTRGQQVTLSCSPISGHRSVSWYQQTPGQGLQFLFEYFSETQRNKGNFPGRFSGRQFSNSRSEMNVSTLELGDSALYLCASSEAPGSSGNTIYFGEGSWLTVV.

The CDR3 sequence: CASTPGTIYEQYF. The CDR3 coding sequence is TGTGCCAGCACCCCTGGGACCATCTACGAGCAGTACTTC. The V and J genes are TRBV28 and TRBJ2-7; D is tentatively TRBD1 or TRBD2 (5 bases each). CDR3 size: 13 residues. Germline V gene sequence: CDR1 MDHEN, CDR2 SYDVKM. The V and J ends lost 7 bases and 3 bases respectively, with 13 bases between them. The full variable domain, in which reference TRBV28 and TRBJ2-7 provide the parts outside the CDR3, is DVKVTQSSRYLVKRTGEKVFLECVQDMDHENMFWYRQDPGLGLRLIYFSYDVKMKEKGDIPEGYSVSREKKERFSLILESASTNQTSMYLCASTPGTIYEQYFGPGTRLTVT.

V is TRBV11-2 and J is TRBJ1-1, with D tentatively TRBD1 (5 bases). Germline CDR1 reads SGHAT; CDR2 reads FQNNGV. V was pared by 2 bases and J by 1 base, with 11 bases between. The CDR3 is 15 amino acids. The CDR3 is CASSLFQGSNTEAFF. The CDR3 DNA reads TGTGCCAGCAGCTTATTCCAGGGATCGAACACTGAAGCTTTCTTT.

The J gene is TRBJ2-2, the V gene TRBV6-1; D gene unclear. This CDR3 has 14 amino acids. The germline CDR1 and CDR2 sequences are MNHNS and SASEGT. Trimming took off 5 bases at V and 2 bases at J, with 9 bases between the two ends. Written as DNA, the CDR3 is TGTGCCAGCAGTAACCCAGGAAACACCGGGGAGCTGTTTTTT. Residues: CASSNPGNTGELFF.

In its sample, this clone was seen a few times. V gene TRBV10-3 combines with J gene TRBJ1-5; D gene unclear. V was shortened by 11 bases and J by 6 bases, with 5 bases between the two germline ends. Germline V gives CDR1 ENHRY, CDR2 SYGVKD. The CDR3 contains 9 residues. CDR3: CAAGQPQHF. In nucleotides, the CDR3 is TGTGCCGCAGGTCAGCCCCAGCATTTT.

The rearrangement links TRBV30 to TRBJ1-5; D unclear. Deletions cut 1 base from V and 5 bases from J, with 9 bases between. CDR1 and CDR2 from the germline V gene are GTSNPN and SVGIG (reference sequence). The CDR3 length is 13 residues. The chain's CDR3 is CAWSEGADQPQHF. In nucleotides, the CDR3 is TGTGCCTGGAGTGAGGGCGCAGATCAGCCCCAGCATTTT.

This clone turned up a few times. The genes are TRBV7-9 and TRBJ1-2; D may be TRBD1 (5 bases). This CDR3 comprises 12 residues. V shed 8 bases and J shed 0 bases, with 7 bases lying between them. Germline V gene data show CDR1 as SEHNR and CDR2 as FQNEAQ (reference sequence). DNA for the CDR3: TGTGCCAGCGACAGAGCTAACTATGGCTACACCTTC. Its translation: CASDRANYGYTF.

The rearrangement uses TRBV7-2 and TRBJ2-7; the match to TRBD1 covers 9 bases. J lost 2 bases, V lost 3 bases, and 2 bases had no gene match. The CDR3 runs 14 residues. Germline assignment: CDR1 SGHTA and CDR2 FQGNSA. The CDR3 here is CASSFGTGTYEQYF. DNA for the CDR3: TGTGCCAGCAGCTTCGGGACAGGGACCTACGAGCAGTACTTC.

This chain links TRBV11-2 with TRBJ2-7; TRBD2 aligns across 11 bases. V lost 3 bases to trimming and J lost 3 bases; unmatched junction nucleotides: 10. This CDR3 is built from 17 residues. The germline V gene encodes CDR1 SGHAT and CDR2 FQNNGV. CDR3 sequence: CASSFGSASGGFYEQYF. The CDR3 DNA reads TGTGCCAGCAGCTTCGGCTCTGCTAGCGGGGGGTTCTACGAGCAGTACTTC.

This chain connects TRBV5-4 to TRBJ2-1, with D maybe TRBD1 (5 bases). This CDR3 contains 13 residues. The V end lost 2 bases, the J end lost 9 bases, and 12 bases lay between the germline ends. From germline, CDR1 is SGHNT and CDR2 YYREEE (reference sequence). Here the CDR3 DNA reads TGTGCCAGCAGCTTCCCAGGGTTGGGTGAGCAGTTCTTC. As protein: CASSFPGLGEQFF.

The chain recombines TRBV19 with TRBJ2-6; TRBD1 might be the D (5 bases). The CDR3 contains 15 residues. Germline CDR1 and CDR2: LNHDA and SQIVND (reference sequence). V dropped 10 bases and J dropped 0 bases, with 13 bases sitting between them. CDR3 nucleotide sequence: TGTGCCACTACCACAGGACCCTCTGGGGCCAACGTCCTGACTTTC. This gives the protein CATTTGPSGANVLTF.

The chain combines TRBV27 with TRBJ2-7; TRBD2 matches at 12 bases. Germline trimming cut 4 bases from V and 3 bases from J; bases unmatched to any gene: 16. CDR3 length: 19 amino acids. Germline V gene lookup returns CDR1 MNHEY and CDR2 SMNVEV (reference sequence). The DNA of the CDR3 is TGTGCCAGCAGTTCCTCGGGACTAGCGGGCCCCCTACCAGGCTACGAGCAGTACTTC. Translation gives CASSSSGLAGPLPGYEQYF.

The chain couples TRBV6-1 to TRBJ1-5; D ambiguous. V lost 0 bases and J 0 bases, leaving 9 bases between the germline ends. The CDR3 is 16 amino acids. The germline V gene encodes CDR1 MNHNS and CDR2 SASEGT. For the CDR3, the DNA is TGTGCCAGCAGTGAAGCTGGGCTTTATAGCAATCAGCCCCAGCATTTT. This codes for CASSEAGLYSNQPQHF.

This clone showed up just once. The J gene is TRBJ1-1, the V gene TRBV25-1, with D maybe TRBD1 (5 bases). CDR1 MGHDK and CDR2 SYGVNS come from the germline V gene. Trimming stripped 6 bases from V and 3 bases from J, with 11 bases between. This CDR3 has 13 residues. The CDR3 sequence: CASRQALDTEAFF. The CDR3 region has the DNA TGTGCCAGCAGACAGGCTCTGGACACTGAAGCTTTCTTT.

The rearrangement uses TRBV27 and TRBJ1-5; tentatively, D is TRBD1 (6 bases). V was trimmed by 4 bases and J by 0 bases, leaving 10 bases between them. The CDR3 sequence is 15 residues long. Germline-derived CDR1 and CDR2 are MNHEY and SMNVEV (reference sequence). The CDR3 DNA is TGTGCCAGCAGTTCCTACAGGGATAGCAATCAGCCCCAGCATTTT. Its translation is CASSSYRDSNQPQHF.

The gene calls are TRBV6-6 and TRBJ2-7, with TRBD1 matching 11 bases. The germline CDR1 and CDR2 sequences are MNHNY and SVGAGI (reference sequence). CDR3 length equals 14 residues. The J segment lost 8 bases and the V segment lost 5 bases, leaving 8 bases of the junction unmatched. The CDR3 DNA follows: TGTGCCAGCAGTACGGGACAGGGGGGCGGCAAGCAGTACTTC. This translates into CASSTGQGGGKQYF.

The CDR3 DNA reads TGTGCCAGCAGCTCGACAGGGGGCAACACTGAAGCTTTCTTT. Amino acids: CASSSTGGNTEAFF. The rearrangement links TRBV7-3 to TRBJ1-1, with 10 nucleotides matching TRBD1. The CDR3 length is 14 residues. The V gene end was trimmed by 4 bases and the J gene end by 2 bases; junction bases not matched to a gene: 1. Germline V gives CDR1 SGHTA, CDR2 FQGTGA.

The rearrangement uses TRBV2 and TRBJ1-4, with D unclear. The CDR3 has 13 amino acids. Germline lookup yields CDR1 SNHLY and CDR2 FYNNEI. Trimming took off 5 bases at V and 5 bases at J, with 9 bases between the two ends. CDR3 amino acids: CASSLSGNEKLFF. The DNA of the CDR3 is TGTGCCAGCAGTTTGTCGGGGAATGAAAAACTGTTTTTT.

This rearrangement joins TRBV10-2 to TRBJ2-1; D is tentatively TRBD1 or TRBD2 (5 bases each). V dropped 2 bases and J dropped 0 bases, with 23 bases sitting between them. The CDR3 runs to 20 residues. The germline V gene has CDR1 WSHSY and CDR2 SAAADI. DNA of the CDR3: TGCGCCAGCAGTGAGCCAGAGCCGGGACCCTTCTCGAGCTCCTACAATGAGCAGTTCTTC. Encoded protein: CASSEPEPGPFSSSYNEQFF.

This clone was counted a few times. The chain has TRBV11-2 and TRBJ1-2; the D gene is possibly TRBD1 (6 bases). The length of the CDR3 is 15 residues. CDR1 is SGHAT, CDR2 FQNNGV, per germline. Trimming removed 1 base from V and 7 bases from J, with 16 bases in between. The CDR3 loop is CASSLVVAGDLGYTF. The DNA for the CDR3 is TGTGCCAGCAGCTTAGTCGTGGCAGGGGATCTTGGCTACACCTTC.

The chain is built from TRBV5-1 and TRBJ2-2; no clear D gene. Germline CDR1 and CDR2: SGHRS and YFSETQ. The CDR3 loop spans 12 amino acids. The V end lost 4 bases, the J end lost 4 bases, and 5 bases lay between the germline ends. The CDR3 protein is CASSPPTGELFF. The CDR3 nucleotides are TGCGCCAGCAGCCCGCCCACCGGGGAGCTGTTTTTT.

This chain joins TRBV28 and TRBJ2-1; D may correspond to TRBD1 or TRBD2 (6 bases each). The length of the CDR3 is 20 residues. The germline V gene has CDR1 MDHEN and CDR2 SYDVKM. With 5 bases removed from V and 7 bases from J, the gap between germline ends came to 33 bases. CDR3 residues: CASSTLTNWRGEIRLNEQFF. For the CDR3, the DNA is TGTGCCAGCAGTACCCTCACTAATTGGAGGGGGGAAATACGGCTTAATGAGCAGTTCTTC.

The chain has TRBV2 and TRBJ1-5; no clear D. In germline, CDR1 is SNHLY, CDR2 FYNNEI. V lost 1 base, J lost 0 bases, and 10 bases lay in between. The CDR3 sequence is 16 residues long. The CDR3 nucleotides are TGTGCCAGCAGTGAAGGTAGTCCTTATAGCAATCAGCCCCAGCATTTT. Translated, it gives CASSEGSPYSNQPQHF.